A single sample gave rise to the 24 T cell receptor beta chains below, sequenced in a study of cytomegalovirus exposure and HLA in healthy donors (dated by TCRdb to 2016 to 2017). Libraries were made using the immunoSEQ multiplex PCR assay. A mixture of 60 forward primers for TCR Vbeta segments and 13 reverse primers for TCR Jbeta segments was used in the multiplex PCR. What TCRdb holds here is the immuneACCESS table cut down to in-frame rearrangements. Part of the clones is not present; checked against another copy, under half of the missing clones reflect an unresolved V gene, and the others are unexplained. Across this sample there are about 130,000 clones, with over 75% seen only once. Together, the top ten hold roughly 3.9% of the sample. Sequencing was performed on PBMCs. The receptors were gathered from a male donor in good health and CMV-seropositive.

This chain links TRBV5-1 with TRBJ1-2; the D is unclear. Trimming took off 0 bases at V and 8 bases at J, with 14 bases between the two ends. The CDR3 is 14 residues long. Germline values: CDR1 SGHRS, CDR2 YFSETQ. As DNA, the CDR3 is TGCGCCAGCAGCTTGGACGGCCGGGGAGGAGGCTACACCTTC. Translation: CASSLDGRGGGYTF.

This chain joins TRBV7-9 and TRBJ2-2, with D tentatively TRBD1 (6 bases). Per germline, CDR1 SEHNR and CDR2 FQNEAQ (reference sequence). The CDR3 totals 14 residues. V was trimmed by 8 bases and J by 0 bases, leaving 10 bases between them. The DNA for the CDR3 is TGTGCCAGCGGCAGGGGCGCGAACACCGGGGAGCTGTTTTTT. Protein sequence: CASGRGANTGELFF.

CDR3 nucleotide sequence: TGTGCCAGCAGTTCGGGACAGCCAACTGGAAACACCATATATTTT. It yields the protein CASSSGQPTGNTIYF. The genes are TRBV6-6 and TRBJ1-3; TRBD1 agrees at 7 bases. CDR3 length: 15 residues. V lost 4 bases, J lost 2 bases, and 5 bases stayed unmatched. Germline loops: CDR1 MNHNY, CDR2 SVGAGI (reference sequence).

This chain joins TRBV19 and TRBJ2-2, with D perhaps matching TRBD1 (5 bases). Germline values: CDR1 LNHDA, CDR2 SQIVND (reference sequence). This CDR3 region has 15 residues. Trimming cost V 3 bases and J 1 base, with 9 bases left between them. CDR3 loop: CASSIRTLNTGELFF. Written as DNA, the CDR3 is TGTGCCAGTAGTATTCGGACACTGAACACCGGGGAGCTGTTTTTT.

The genes are TRBV2 and TRBJ1-6, with D possibly matching TRBD1 (6 bases). The length of the CDR3 is 14 residues. Trimming took off 5 bases at V and 7 bases at J, with 12 bases between the two ends. Germline CDR1 is SNHLY and CDR2 is FYNNEI. The CDR3 DNA reads TGTGCCAGCAGTTTACAGGGAATCAATTCACCCCTCCACTTT. Translated: CASSLQGINSPLHF.

The sample holds a few counts of this clone. This chain connects TRBV2 to TRBJ1-2, with 11 bases aligning to TRBD1. Looked up from germline, CDR1 is SNHLY and CDR2 is FYNNEI. The CDR3 has 15 amino acids. Losses at the gene ends were 6 bases for V and 4 bases for J; bases not matched to a gene: 7. CDR3 in DNA: TGTGCCAGCAGACAGGGACAGGGGGTCGGCTATGGCTACACCTTC. Protein: CASRQGQGVGYGYTF.

This chain uses TRBV5-1 with TRBJ2-3; no reliable D call. Germline-derived CDR1 and CDR2 are SGHRS and YFSETQ. V lost 1 base to trimming and J lost 6 bases, with 12 bases between them. CDR3 length: 14 residues. CDR3 sequence reads: CASSLQQPADTQYF. CDR3 DNA: TGCGCCAGCAGCTTGCAACAGCCGGCGGATACGCAGTATTTT.

CDR3 sequence (DNA): TGTGCCACTACGGGACACCTAAACTATGGCTACACCTTC. It translates to CATTGHLNYGYTF. The V and J genes are TRBV9 and TRBJ1-2; maybe TRBD1 (6 bases). The CDR3 is 13 residues long. V was clipped by 9 bases and J by 2 bases, with 14 bases between them. CDR1 is SGDLS and CDR2 is YYNGEE in the germline V gene.

This clone was observed a few times. The chain has TRBV11-2 and TRBJ2-7; 8 bases line up with TRBD1. Germline V gene data show CDR1 as SGHAT and CDR2 as FQNNGV. The CDR3 totals 15 residues. Germline trimming cut 5 bases from V and 6 bases from J; bases unmatched to any gene: 12. CDR3 loop: CASSQSRTGSAEQYF. CDR3 DNA sequence: TGTGCCAGCAGCCAATCTCGGACAGGGTCGGCCGAGCAGTACTTC.

A single count supports this clone. The V and J genes are TRBV28 and TRBJ2-7, with TRBD1 as a possible D gene (5 bases). V lost 4 bases and J lost 6, with 16 bases in between. Germline values: CDR1 MDHEN, CDR2 SYDVKM. CDR3 length: 14 residues. Here the CDR3 reads CASSSGSPIFEQYF. The CDR3 nucleotides are TGTGCCAGCAGTTCAGGGTCCCCTATCTTCGAGCAGTACTTC.

V is TRBV7-7 and J is TRBJ2-5; 8 bases match TRBD2. This CDR3 has 15 amino acids. Looked up from germline, CDR1 is SSHAT and CDR2 is FNYEAQ (reference sequence). V gave up 5 bases and J gave up 1 base; unmatched junction bases: 6. In DNA form, the CDR3 reads TGTGCCAGCAGCCAATTTAGCGGGGCCCAAGAGACCCAGTACTTC. Protein: CASSQFSGAQETQYF.

V is TRBV2 and J is TRBJ2-7, with 7 positions matching TRBD2. Per the germline V gene, CDR1 is SNHLY and CDR2 is FYNNEI. The trim removed 0 bases at V and 3 bases at J, leaving 8 bases unmatched. The CDR3 spans 16 residues. CDR3 in amino acids: CASSEAASGAFYEQYF. The CDR3 region has the DNA TGTGCCAGCAGTGAAGCGGCCAGCGGGGCGTTCTACGAGCAGTACTTC.

The rearrangement uses TRBV10-1 and TRBJ1-1; D not certain. CDR1 is WNHNN, CDR2 SYGVQD, per germline (reference sequence). The V gene lost 3 bases and the J gene lost 4 bases, with 12 bases spanning the gap. CDR3 size: 14 residues. CDR3 loop: CASSDRRGFTEAFF. CDR3 coding DNA: TGCGCCAGCAGTGACCGGCGCGGGTTCACTGAAGCTTTCTTT.

The rearrangement links TRBV28 to TRBJ2-1; D not resolved. Deletions cut 2 bases from V and 1 base from J, with 6 bases between. The CDR3 runs 14 residues. The germline CDR1 and CDR2 sequences are MDHEN and SYDVKM. The CDR3 region is CASSLGGSYNEQFF. CDR3 bases: TGTGCCAGCAGTTTAGGCGGTTCCTACAATGAGCAGTTCTTC.

This sequence joins TRBV7-6 and TRBJ2-3, with D perhaps matching TRBD1 (6 bases). CDR1 SGHVS and CDR2 FNYEAQ come from the germline V gene. The CDR3 contains 16 residues. V lost 1 base and J 4 bases, leaving 15 bases between the germline ends. CDR3 sequence (DNA): TGTGCCAGCAGCTTAGAGGACAGCTTACCTCCAGATACGCAGTATTTT. It yields the protein CASSLEDSLPPDTQYF.

The chain recombines TRBV2 with TRBJ2-1; no firm D call. CDR3 length: 17 residues. Germline loops: CDR1 SNHLY, CDR2 FYNNEI. Trimming cost V 4 bases and J 1 base, with 17 bases left between them. In DNA form, the CDR3 reads TGTGCCAGCAGTGCCGAGGATGGAAGTGGGTCCTACAATGAGCAGTTCTTC. It specifies CASSAEDGSGSYNEQFF. The full variable domain, completed using reference TRBV2 and TRBJ2-1, is EPEVTQTPSHQVTQMGQEVILRCVPISNHLYFYWYRQILGQKVEFLVSFYNNEISEKSEIFDDQFSVERPDGSNFTLKIRSTKLEDSAMYFCASSAEDGSGSYNEQFFGPGTRLTVL.

This chain connects TRBV4-1 to TRBJ2-7; 9 nucleotides line up with TRBD2. The germline gives CDR1 MGHRA, CDR2 YSYEKL. V was pared by 1 base and J by 5 bases, with 6 bases of the junction left unmatched. The CDR3 covers 15 residues. The CDR3 is CASSQVQAGGHEQYF. The CDR3 DNA is TGCGCCAGCAGCCAAGTGCAAGCGGGAGGACACGAGCAGTACTTC.

V is TRBV7-2 and J is TRBJ2-2; D not certain. This CDR3 contains 14 residues. Between the trimmed V and J ends, which lost 5 bases and 3 bases, there was a span of 10 bases. The germline gives CDR1 SGHTA, CDR2 FQGNSA. The CDR3 sequence: CASSPRLYTGELFF. The CDR3 bases are TGTGCCAGCAGCCCCCGACTCTACACCGGGGAGCTGTTTTTT.

This clone turned up a few times. The V and J genes are TRBV6-6 and TRBJ2-7; D might be TRBD1 (5 bases). Trimming left V 0 bases short and J 4 bases short, with 7 bases between. CDR1 is MNHNY, CDR2 SVGAGI, per germline (reference sequence). The CDR3 runs to 13 residues. The DNA of the CDR3 is TGTGCCAGCAGTTACTCGCGACAGTACGAGCAGTACTTC. Amino acids: CASSYSRQYEQYF.

In the case of this clone: This sample also contains other DNA sequences that code for the same CDR3. The J gene is TRBJ1-1, the V gene TRBV15; no definite D call. This CDR3 is 14 amino acids long. Deletions cut 0 bases from V and 5 bases from J, with 10 bases between. Germline CDR1 is LNHNV and CDR2 is YYDKDF (reference sequence). Here the CDR3 DNA reads TGTGCCACCAGCAGAGATACTGCGGGAACTGAAGCTTTCTTT. Translated: CATSRDTAGTEAFF. Filled out from reference TRBV15 and TRBJ1-1, the complete variable domain reads DAMVIQNPRYQVTQFGKPVTLSCSQTLNHNVMYWYQQKSSQAPKLLFHYYDKDFNNEADTPDNFQSRRPNTSFCFLDIRSPGLGDTAMYLCATSRDTAGTEAFFGQGTRLTVV.

The chain combines TRBV15 with TRBJ2-5, with no clear D. CDR1 and CDR2 from the germline V gene are LNHNV and YYDKDF (reference sequence). Trimming left V 0 bases short and J 0 bases short, with 8 bases between. The CDR3 has 15 residues. The CDR3, as DNA: TGTGCCACCAGCAGAGATGAACTAAACCAAGAGACCCAGTACTTC. This translates into CATSRDELNQETQYF. The whole variable domain, remainder taken from reference TRBV15 and TRBJ2-5, is DAMVIQNPRYQVTQFGKPVTLSCSQTLNHNVMYWYQQKSSQAPKLLFHYYDKDFNNEADTPDNFQSRRPNTSFCFLDIRSPGLGDTAMYLCATSRDELNQETQYFGPGTRLLVL.

This sequence joins TRBV10-3 and TRBJ2-7; the match to TRBD1 covers 8 bases. In germline, CDR1 is ENHRY, CDR2 SYGVKD. The J segment lost 5 bases and the V segment lost 5 bases, leaving 8 bases of the junction unmatched. The CDR3 runs 14 residues. DNA for the CDR3: TGTGCCATCAGTTTACAGGGGGGACACGACGAGCAGTACTTC. Its translation is CAISLQGGHDEQYF.

The chain combines TRBV15 with TRBJ1-6; unclear D gene. The germline V and J ends were trimmed by 0 bases and 11 bases, with 14 bases remaining between them. The CDR3 consists of 15 residues. Per germline, CDR1 LNHNV and CDR2 YYDKDF (reference sequence). CDR3 sequence: CATSRDLVTGTPLHF. CDR3 DNA sequence: TGTGCCACCAGCAGAGATCTTGTAACGGGGACACCCCTCCACTTT.

This clone was seen a few times. The chain has TRBV7-7 and TRBJ2-3, with 10 bases fitting TRBD2. With V trimmed by 4 bases and J by 1 base, 5 bases remained unmatched. From germline, CDR1 is SSHAT and CDR2 FNYEAQ (reference sequence). The CDR3 is made up of 16 amino acids. The CDR3 spells CASSSLAGEGTDTQYF. The CDR3 region has the DNA TGTGCCAGCAGCTCCCTAGCGGGAGAGGGCACAGATACGCAGTATTTT.